This TCR beta chain emerged from a study of shared clonotypes between healthy human individuals. CD8 cells regarded as naive lacked CD45RO, were positively chosen for CCR7, and omitted terminally differentiated effector memory CD45RA+ cells. The CDR3 consists of 14 residues. The V gene lost 1 base and the J gene lost 4 bases, with 7 bases spanning the gap. CDR1 is LGHNA and CDR2 is YSLEER in the germline V gene. Note on this clone: The sample holds other DNA sequences that translate to the same CDR3.

TCRdb's copy holds only in-frame clones and misses some; the assay was immunoSEQ multiplex PCR. This sample carries about 820,000 clones, approximately 92% of them seen once, and the ten largest clones take under 30%. Sequencing was done on a sample of naive CD8+ T cells sorted from blood. The clonotype originates from a man in his thirties or forties in good health. The chain uses TRBV4-3 and TRBJ1-4; D gene uncertain. Written as DNA, the CDR3 is TGCGCCAGCAGCCAAGGATACGGTAATGAAAAACTGTTTTTT. It translates to CASSQGYGNEKLFF.